The rows below give T cell receptor beta chains drawn from one sample of a study of memory CD4+ T cells and cytomegalovirus serostatus. Data came from immunoSEQ multiplex PCR; TCRdb stores just in-frame clones and leaves some out. The repertoire holds tens of thousands of clones, with around three quarters as singletons. Sequencing used memory CD4+ T cells from blood. The receptors come from an adult in good health and CMV-seronegative. The CDR3 runs from the conserved cysteine through the conserved F or W. Fields, in order: V gene, J gene, clone size, CDR3 protein. Size is stated for part of the rows, as once, few or many counts, or as a class when the clone is expanded.

TRBV6-5,TRBJ1-1,-,CASSYSAARSNEAFF
TRBV2,TRBJ2-3,-,CASYGPPGQDTQYF
TRBV5-4,TRBJ1-2,few,CASTSRGQAYGYTF
TRBV6-5,TRBJ1-1,few,CASSYGDRGPSTEAFF
TRBV28,TRBJ1-6,once,CASKGTAYNSPLHF
TRBV28,TRBJ2-2,-,CASSLSLAVTSGTGELFF
TRBV7-2,TRBJ1-1,-,CASSSRDPGQGARGTEAFF
TRBV5-1,TRBJ2-7,-,CASSLPTPLYEQYF
TRBV5-1,TRBJ2-2,-,CASSLALAAITGELFF
TRBV27,TRBJ2-3,once,CASGRTDTQYF
TRBV28,TRBJ1-2,-,CASSALMGHYGYTF
TRBV14,TRBJ2-3,few,CASTPFATDTQYF
TRBV10-2,TRBJ1-5,-,CASRGPDREGLWSNQPQHF
TRBV7-3,TRBJ2-2,-,CASSGGLNTGELFF
TRBV2,TRBJ1-5,-,CASSGRGGNSNQPQHF
TRBV2,TRBJ1-2,-,CASSSSRENSYTF
TRBV5-8,TRBJ1-4,-,CASSSGQKVLGEKLFF
TRBV5-4,TRBJ2-3,-,CASSSYRVSADTQYF
TRBV5-6,TRBJ2-3,-,CASSLASGLRTDTQYF
TRBV28,TRBJ2-7,-,CASSFEDRAYEQYF
TRBV7-2,TRBJ2-3,-,CASSLMGIDTQYF
TRBV19,TRBJ1-1,once,CASRVDTLNTEAFF
TRBV5-6,TRBJ1-4,-,CASSLRQGLSNEKLFF
TRBV7-2,TRBJ2-3,-,CASSLASGGAEKDTQYF
TRBV18,TRBJ1-1,-,CASQGTSSEAFF
TRBV28,TRBJ1-2,few,CASTSRDRHTYGYTF
TRBV6-1,TRBJ1-5,-,CASSELRGGNQPQHF
TRBV9,TRBJ1-3,-,CASSVRPGGRDTIYF
TRBV28,TRBJ1-2,-,CASRSDSWDGYTF
TRBV5-6,TRBJ2-7,-,CASTLGGYEQYF
TRBV5-4,TRBJ1-4,-,CASSSGSNRVTNEKLFF
TRBV19,TRBJ1-2,-,CASSMGQPYTF
TRBV28,TRBJ1-2,-,CASSLSGVNFYGYTF
TRBV5-1,TRBJ1-3,-,CASSWGQGSGGNTIYF
TRBV28,TRBJ1-2,-,CASSLTDRSRGYTF
TRBV11-3,TRBJ2-6,-,CASSPGGSGANVLTF
TRBV27,TRBJ2-6,-,CASSSRGSGANVLTF
TRBV5-1,TRBJ1-1,-,CASSLIRGTNTEAFF
TRBV19,TRBJ2-3,-,CASSYASTDTQYF
TRBV25-1,TRBJ2-7,-,CASSESSGPAYEQYF
TRBV7-9,TRBJ2-1,-,CASSLWMGTEYNEQFF
TRBV28,TRBJ2-2,-,CASRERRTGELFF